This is a list of T cell receptor beta chains from one sample in a study of cytomegalovirus exposure and HLA in healthy donors. Here immunoSEQ multiplex PCR was the method, and the copy in TCRdb shows in-frame clones only, minus some. The table includes some 170,000 clones, more than 80% detected once. Sequenced material: PBMCs. These receptors all come from a woman in her twenties or thirties in good health and CMV-seropositive. The CDR3 runs from the conserved cysteine through the conserved F or W. A D gene is named only where the DNA matches it firmly. Only part of the rows carry a size: once, few, many, or a class if the clone is expanded.

D gene: -; clone size: -; J gene: TRBJ2-7; V gene: TRBV7-9; CDR3 DNA: TGTGCCAGCAGCCCATACGGGACACTCCTCCTCCACGAGCAGTACTTC; CDR3 protein: CASSPYGTLLLHEQYF
D gene: TRBD2; clone size: -; J gene: TRBJ2-3; V gene: TRBV5-4; CDR3 DNA: TGTGCCAGCAGATCGGCCAGCGGGGATTATACGCAGTATTTT; CDR3 protein: CASRSASGDYTQYF
D gene: TRBD1; clone size: -; J gene: TRBJ1-1; V gene: TRBV30; CDR3 DNA: TGTGCCGGGTTCGTTAAGGGACAGAAACGTACTGAAGCTTTCTTT; CDR3 protein: CAGFVKGQKRTEAFF
D gene: -; clone size: -; J gene: TRBJ2-5; V gene: TRBV5-1; CDR3 DNA: TGCGCCAGCAGCTGGTCTAGGGGAGAGACCCAGTACTTC; CDR3 protein: CASSWSRGETQYF
D gene: -; clone size: -; J gene: TRBJ1-6; V gene: TRBV6-6; CDR3 DNA: TGTGCCAGCAGGGGGGGGAATGAGTCACCCCTCCACTTT; CDR3 protein: CASRGGNESPLHF
D gene: -; clone size: -; J gene: TRBJ2-7; V gene: TRBV7-2; CDR3 DNA: TGTGCCAGCAGCTTAGACAGGATCGTCACCTACGAGCAGTACTTC; CDR3 protein: CASSLDRIVTYEQYF
D gene: -; clone size: -; J gene: TRBJ1-1; V gene: TRBV20-1; CDR3 DNA: TGCAGTGCTCGTCGGGAGTTAGAAGCTTTCTTT; CDR3 protein: CSARRELEAFF
D gene: -; clone size: -; J gene: TRBJ1-3; V gene: TRBV7-2; CDR3 DNA: TGTGCCAGCAGCTTAGCGGGGCAGGGGTCTGGAAACACCATATATTTT; CDR3 protein: CASSLAGQGSGNTIYF
D gene: TRBD1; clone size: -; J gene: TRBJ2-7; V gene: TRBV11-1; CDR3 DNA: TGTGCCAGCAGCTTTTACACAGGGGGCCTACTCTACGAGCAGTACTTC; CDR3 protein: CASSFYTGGLLYEQYF
D gene: -; clone size: -; J gene: TRBJ2-6; V gene: TRBV10-3; CDR3 DNA: TGTGCCATCAGTGAGTACCCGAGTAACTCTGGGGCCAACGGCCTGACTTTC; CDR3 protein: CAISEYPSNSGANGLTF
D gene: -; clone size: few; J gene: TRBJ2-7; V gene: TRBV6-5; CDR3 DNA: TGTGCCAGCACCAAGACAGGACACCCATCCTACGAGCAGTACTTC; CDR3 protein: CASTKTGHPSYEQYF
D gene: -; clone size: once; J gene: TRBJ1-6; V gene: TRBV5-1; CDR3 DNA: TGCGCCAGCAGCTATGGACAGCATTCACCCCTCCACTTT; CDR3 protein: CASSYGQHSPLHF
D gene: -; clone size: once; J gene: TRBJ2-3; V gene: TRBV10-1; CDR3 DNA: TGCGCCATTATTAAGGGGGGGAGAGATACGCAGTATTTT; CDR3 protein: CAIIKGGRDTQYF
D gene: -; clone size: -; J gene: TRBJ1-2; V gene: TRBV7-9; CDR3 DNA: TGTGCCAGCAGCTTAGGGACAGTACCTAACTATGGCTACACCTTC; CDR3 protein: CASSLGTVPNYGYTF
D gene: -; clone size: -; J gene: TRBJ2-4; V gene: TRBV19; CDR3 DNA: TGTGCCAGTAGTATGACAGTAACTACAAACATTCAGTACTTC; CDR3 protein: CASSMTVTTNIQYF
D gene: -; clone size: -; J gene: TRBJ1-4; V gene: TRBV7-9; CDR3 DNA: TGTGCCAGCAGCTTCGCGGGTACCTCGACTGAAAAACTGTTTTTT; CDR3 protein: CASSFAGTSTEKLFF
D gene: -; clone size: -; J gene: TRBJ1-3; V gene: TRBV7-2; CDR3 DNA: TGTGCCAGCAGCCCCGGGGTGGGCAGGGGAAACACCATATATTTT; CDR3 protein: CASSPGVGRGNTIYF
D gene: -; clone size: -; J gene: TRBJ2-7; V gene: TRBV2; CDR3 DNA: TGTGCCAGCAGTGGTACAGGGCGCCGATCCTACGAGCAGTACTTC; CDR3 protein: CASSGTGRRSYEQYF
D gene: -; clone size: -; J gene: TRBJ2-5; V gene: TRBV7-9; CDR3 DNA: TGTGCCAGCAGCTTTCGGGGTTTAGAGACCCAGTACTTC; CDR3 protein: CASSFRGLETQYF